This TCR beta chain was profiled in a study of response to subunit inactivated influenza vaccine (dated by TCRdb to 2017 to 2018). In the study overall: The study used deep quantitative T cell receptor repertoire profiling to track responses to a trivalent subunit inactivated influenza vaccine.

Results the study describes overall, beyond this receptor: The authors proposed that each seasonal influenza vaccination may bring in only a limited number of new T cells.

Details on this clonotype: The antigen this receptor binds is unknown. There are no base qualities to consult, and no much larger clone falls within one base.

The receptor library was made with RT-PCR. This sample was sequenced with an Illumina HiSeq 2500. TCRdb reworked the public reads: Q25 trimming with fastp, MiXCR clone assembly, productive beta chains retained. Merged by CDR3 protein, the rows form single entries marked with the most common genes and DNA. The sample table records almost 600,000 distinct CDR3 sequences; 14% of these occur just once. Around 10% of the sample lies in the top ten. CDR1 and CDR2 are drawn from the germline V gene: SQVTM, ANQGSEA. V is cut back by 3 bases and J by 7 bases, with 9 bases in the junction unmatched. The CDR3 numbers 15 residues from cysteine through phenylalanine. Only the CDR3 portion is preserved as DNA: 45 bases, with reading frame beginning at the first base.

The sequence was collected from a man aged 45 to 65 who received an inactivated influenza vaccine. Donor details come from another sample of the same person, matched by shared clones. Source: PBMCs from blood, taken about 13 days after vaccination. The rearranged segments are TRBV29-1 and TRBJ2-1, and 10 junction bases match TRBD2. The nucleotide sequence reads as follows: TGCAGCGTTGAGGTAGCGGGAGGATCCGTGAATGAGCAGTTCTTC. This gives the protein CSVEVAGGSVNEQFF.